The clone carrying this T cell receptor (beta chain) was recorded a few times. This sample is part of a study of CD8+ T cells in alopecia areata. Alopecia areata patients provided lesional scalp punch biopsies and peripheral blood, both collected for the study. V was pared by 0 bases and J by 1 base, with 21 bases between. This CDR3 has 18 amino acids. Germline CDR1 is GTSNPN and CDR2 is SVGIG (reference sequence). Isolated RNA was reverse transcribed into cDNA used as the sequencing template. The repertoire was sequenced with immunoSEQ multiplex PCR; TCRdb's copy has only in-frame clones and lacks some. The repertoire has roughly 12,000 clones, around three fifths of them found once; the top ten carry roughly 21%.

This TCR derives from a human donor with alopecia areata. Sequencing input: skin. This chain uses TRBV30 with TRBJ1-1; D possibly corresponds to TRBD1 (6 bases). The DNA of the CDR3 is TGTGCCTGGAGTGTGATGGGTTTAATAACAGGGAGGAACACTGAAGCTTTCTTT. This codes for CAWSVMGLITGRNTEAFF.